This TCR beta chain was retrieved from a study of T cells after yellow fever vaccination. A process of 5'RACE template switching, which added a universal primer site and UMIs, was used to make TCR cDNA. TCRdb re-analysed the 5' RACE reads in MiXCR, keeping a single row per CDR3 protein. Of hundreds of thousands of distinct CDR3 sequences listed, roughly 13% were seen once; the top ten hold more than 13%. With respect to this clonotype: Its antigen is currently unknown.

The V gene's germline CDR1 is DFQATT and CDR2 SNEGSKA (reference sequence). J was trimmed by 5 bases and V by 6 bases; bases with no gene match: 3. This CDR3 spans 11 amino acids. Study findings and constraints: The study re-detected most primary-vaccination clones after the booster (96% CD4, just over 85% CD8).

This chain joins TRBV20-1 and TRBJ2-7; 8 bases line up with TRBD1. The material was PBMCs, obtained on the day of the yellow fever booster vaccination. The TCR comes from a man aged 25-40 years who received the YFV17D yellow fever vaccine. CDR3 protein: CSAGQGNEQYF. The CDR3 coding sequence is TGCAGTGCAGGACAGGGTAACGAGCAGTACTTC.